These T cell receptor beta chains were read from a single sample in a study of early T cells in non-severe SARS-CoV-2 infection. MiXCR, applied by TCRdb to the 5' RACE reads, yields one record per CDR3 protein. The data show more than 80,000 distinct CDR3 sequences, with roughly 17% seen just once and over 0.95% held by the top ten. What was sequenced was whole blood. These receptor sequences come from an adult who was a healthcare worker with PCR-confirmed SARS-CoV-2 infection or an uninfected control (not recorded which). The CDR3 runs from the conserved cysteine through the conserved F or W. A D gene is named only where the DNA matches it firmly. Not every row has a clone size; where given, it reads once, few, many or a size class.

v_gene,abundance,d_gene,j_gene,CDR3aa,CDR3nt
TRBV20-1,.,TRBD2,TRBJ2-4,CSARETWPSGSDIQYF,TGCAGTGCTAGAGAAACCTGGCCCAGCGGGAGTGACATTCAGTACTTC
TRBV18,once,TRBD1,TRBJ2-7,CASSPTPDRAQYF,TGTGCCAGCTCACCCACGCCCGACAGGGCGCAGTACTTC
TRBV29-1,.,.,TRBJ2-3,CSVEGLAINTQYF,TGCAGCGTTGAAGGGCTGGCAATCAATACGCAGTATTTT
TRBV27,.,.,TRBJ1-6,CASSLRGEVGSPLHF,TGTGCCAGCAGTTTACGGGGGGAGGTTGGTTCACCCCTCCACTTT
TRBV15,.,.,TRBJ2-3,CATSRELATTGDTQYF,TGTGCCACCAGCAGAGAACTAGCTACCACAGGGGATACGCAGTATTTT
TRBV6-1,.,.,TRBJ2-3,CASSVAGEEDTQYF,TGTGCCAGCAGTGTCGCAGGGGAGGAGGATACGCAGTATTTT
TRBV2,.,.,TRBJ1-5,CASAGGGNQPQHF,TGTGCCAGCGCCGGCGGAGGGAATCAGCCCCAGCATTTT
TRBV20-1,.,TRBD2,TRBJ2-3,CSARTSGRIDTQYF,TGCAGTGCTCGGACTAGCGGGAGGATTGATACGCAGTATTTT
TRBV20-1,.,TRBD2,TRBJ2-3,CSARGWTSGISSTDTQYF,TGCAGTGCTAGAGGATGGACTAGCGGAATCTCTAGCACAGATACGCAGTATTTT
TRBV11-2,.,TRBD1,TRBJ2-1,CASSLGGTGRHNEQFF,TGTGCCAGCAGCTTAGGGGGGACAGGGCGACACAATGAGCAGTTCTTC
TRBV4-2,few,TRBD2,TRBJ2-5,CASSQPRSLAGRQETQYF,TGTGCCAGCAGCCAACCTCGCAGTCTAGCGGGGCGTCAAGAGACCCAGTACTTC
TRBV9,.,TRBD2,TRBJ2-5,CASSVGGLAAPQETQYF,TGTGCCAGCAGCGTAGGAGGACTAGCGGCCCCCCAAGAGACCCAGTACTTC
TRBV27,.,.,TRBJ1-5,CASSPGQINQPQHF,TGTGCCAGCAGTCCCGGACAGATCAATCAGCCCCAGCATTTT
TRBV6-2/TRBV6-3,few,TRBD2,TRBJ2-2,CASSYRLAGFTGELFF,TGTGCCAGCAGTTATAGACTAGCGGGATTCACCGGGGAGCTGTTTTTT
TRBV7-8,.,TRBD1,TRBJ1-3,CASSPGQGGNTIYF,TGTGCCAGCAGCCCCGGACAGGGGGGAAACACCATATATTTT